This entry lists 9 T cell receptor beta chains sequenced from one sample in a study of cytomegalovirus exposure and HLA in healthy donors. This PCR relied on a set of 60 Vbeta primers and 13 Jbeta primers. Sequenced by immunoSEQ multiplex PCR; TCRdb stores in-frame clones only, minus some. The table shows some 110,000 clones, with around four fifths occurring only once. The sample consisted of PBMCs. The receptor source for this set is a man younger than 40 in good health and CMV-seronegative.

This clone is a singleton in its sample. The V call is TRBV19, the J call TRBJ1-2; 9 bases align to TRBD1. The CDR3 is made up of 13 amino acids. J lost 3 bases, V lost 6 bases, and 2 bases had no gene match. CDR1 is LNHDA and CDR2 is SQIVND in the germline V gene (reference sequence). CDR3 residues: CASSRDRDYGYTF. CDR3 nucleotide sequence: TGTGCCAGTAGCCGGGACAGGGACTATGGCTACACCTTC.

This clone was detected only once. The rearrangement uses TRBV7-8 and TRBJ1-5; 7 nucleotides match TRBD1. The trim removed 7 bases at V and 2 bases at J, leaving 5 bases unmatched. This CDR3 has 14 amino acids. Germline V gene lookup returns CDR1 SGHVS and CDR2 FQNEAQ. As DNA, the CDR3 is TGTGCCAGCACAGGGGGTCGGGGCAATCAGCCCCAGCATTTT. Translation: CASTGGRGNQPQHF.

This rearrangement joins TRBV11-3 to TRBJ2-2; perhaps TRBD2 as D (5 bases). Germline lookup yields CDR1 SGHNT and CDR2 YENEEA. V was clipped by 6 bases and J by 3 bases, with 11 bases between them. The CDR3 loop spans 14 amino acids. For the CDR3, the DNA is TGTGCCAGCAGTCCCCAGAGGGACACCGGGGAGCTGTTTTTT. Translation: CASSPQRDTGELFF.

In this sample, this clone turned up a few times. The chain carries TRBV7-2 and TRBJ2-1; possibly TRBD1 for D (6 bases). Trimming removed 5 bases from V and 4 bases from J, with 15 bases in between. The CDR3 spans 15 residues. Germline CDR1 SGHTA, CDR2 FQGNSA. The CDR3 coding sequence is TGTGCCAGCAGCACACCCGGGACAACTTACAATGAGCAGTTCTTC. This codes for CASSTPGTTYNEQFF.

V usage is TRBV7-9 and J usage is TRBJ2-1, with D perhaps matching TRBD2 (5 bases). Germline values: CDR1 SEHNR, CDR2 FQNEAQ (reference sequence). CDR3 size: 15 residues. Trimming left V 5 bases short and J 6 bases short, with 17 bases between. Written as DNA, the CDR3 is TGTGCCAGCAGCCCGCGGGTGGGTACTATCAATGAGCAGTTCTTC. Encoded protein: CASSPRVGTINEQFF.

The rearrangement joins TRBV11-2 to TRBJ1-1; 7 nucleotides line up with TRBD1. Germline CDR1 reads SGHAT; CDR2 reads FQNNGV. V was pared by 6 bases and J by 5 bases, with 6 bases of the junction left unmatched. The length of the CDR3 is 13 residues. This CDR3 reads CASRRQGETEAFF. The CDR3 region has the DNA TGTGCCAGCAGGCGACAGGGAGAGACTGAAGCTTTCTTT. The whole variable domain, filled in from reference TRBV11-2 and TRBJ1-1, reads EAGVAQSPRYKIIEKRQSVAFWCNPISGHATLYWYQQILGQGPKLLIQFQNNGVVDDSQLPKDRFSAERLKGVDSTLKIQPAKLEDSAVYLCASRRQGETEAFFGQGTRLTVV.

This clone was picked up a small number of times. The chain links TRBV10-3 to TRBJ1-2, with no clear D. The CDR3 contains 13 residues. Looked up from germline, CDR1 is ENHRY and CDR2 is SYGVKD. The V end was cut by 2 bases, the J end by 6 bases, with 10 bases between. CDR3 amino acids: CAISEATPNGYTF. The CDR3 bases are TGTGCCATCAGTGAGGCTACTCCGAATGGCTACACCTTC.

The chain links TRBV18 to TRBJ1-2, with a weak D call TRBD1 (6 bases). Germline CDR1 and CDR2: KGHSH and LQKENI. This CDR3 contains 15 residues. V lost 1 base to trimming and J lost 0 bases, with 9 bases between them. CDR3 sequence: CASSPRDNSNYGYTF. The CDR3 region has the DNA TGTGCCAGCTCACCACGGGACAACTCTAACTATGGCTACACCTTC.

This chain uses TRBV29-1 with TRBJ1-1; tentatively, D is TRBD1 (5 bases). The CDR3 contains 13 residues. The germline V gene has CDR1 SQVTM and CDR2 ANQGSEA. V shed 3 bases and J shed 1 base, with 9 bases lying between them. CDR3 nucleotides: TGCAGCGTTGAGGGCAGGGAGAACACTGAAGCTTTCTTT. Translating gives CSVEGRENTEAFF.